The rows below give T cell receptor beta chains drawn from one sample of a study of blood T cell repertoires in COVID-19. The method was immunoSEQ multiplex PCR; TCRdb's version includes in-frame clones alone and lacks a portion of them. The sample consists of 130,000 to 150,000 clones, 80% to 90% of them appearing once. Sequenced input: peripheral blood. Every receptor here comes from a woman between 50 and 59 years old in a cohort sampled during active or convalescent COVID-19. Both conserved end residues are part of each CDR3. Fields, in order: J gene, V gene, D gene, clone size, CDR3 protein, CDR3 DNA. A D gene is named only where the DNA matches it firmly. Where a row states a size, it is once, few, many or the class of an expanded clone; other rows omit it.

J gene: TRBJ2-7; V gene: TRBV6-5; D gene: -; clone size: -; CDR3 protein: CASSPSATYEQYF; CDR3 DNA: TGTGCCAGCAGTCCCTCCGCGACCTACGAGCAGTACTTC
J gene: TRBJ1-6; V gene: TRBV5-4; D gene: -; clone size: -; CDR3 protein: CASREQGPNSPLHF; CDR3 DNA: TGTGCCAGCAGGGAACAGGGACCTAATTCACCCCTCCACTTT
J gene: TRBJ1-4; V gene: TRBV19; D gene: TRBD1; clone size: -; CDR3 protein: CASRGQATNEKLFF; CDR3 DNA: TGTGCCAGTAGAGGACAGGCAACTAATGAAAAACTGTTTTTT
J gene: TRBJ1-1; V gene: TRBV4-3; D gene: -; clone size: -; CDR3 protein: CASSQNRYQNTEAFF; CDR3 DNA: TGCGCCAGCAGCCAAAACAGGTACCAGAACACTGAAGCTTTCTTT
J gene: TRBJ2-7; V gene: TRBV7-9; D gene: -; clone size: -; CDR3 protein: CASSPDSSGVYEQYF; CDR3 DNA: TGTGCCAGCAGCCCGGATTCGTCGGGGGTGTACGAGCAGTACTTC
J gene: TRBJ2-3; V gene: TRBV7-2; D gene: TRBD2; clone size: once; CDR3 protein: CASSLLSGGADTQYF; CDR3 DNA: TGTGCCAGCAGTCTACTAAGCGGGGGGGCAGATACGCAGTATTTT
J gene: TRBJ1-2; V gene: TRBV7-9; D gene: TRBD1; clone size: -; CDR3 protein: CASSLDRGRGGYTF; CDR3 DNA: TGTGCCAGCAGCTTAGACAGGGGGCGAGGTGGCTACACCTTC
J gene: TRBJ2-4; V gene: TRBV10-3; D gene: -; clone size: once; CDR3 protein: CAISGATEKNIQYF; CDR3 DNA: TGTGCCATCAGTGGAGCGACAGAAAAAAACATTCAGTACTTC
J gene: TRBJ1-4; V gene: TRBV4-2; D gene: TRBD1; clone size: -; CDR3 protein: CASSLRQGNEKLFF; CDR3 DNA: TGTGCCAGCAGCCTTCGACAGGGGAATGAAAAACTGTTTTTT
J gene: TRBJ1-6; V gene: TRBV7-2; D gene: -; clone size: -; CDR3 protein: CASSAQSDSPLHF; CDR3 DNA: TGTGCCAGCAGCGCCCAGTCTGATTCACCCCTCCACTTT
J gene: TRBJ1-1; V gene: TRBV30; D gene: TRBD1; clone size: -; CDR3 protein: CAWRLSGGTEAFF; CDR3 DNA: TGTGCCTGGAGGCTCTCAGGGGGCACTGAAGCTTTCTTT
J gene: TRBJ1-5; V gene: TRBV27; D gene: -; clone size: -; CDR3 protein: CASSLSLRGFQPQHF; CDR3 DNA: TGTGCCAGCAGTTTATCCCTCAGGGGTTTCCAGCCCCAGCATTTT
J gene: TRBJ1-5; V gene: TRBV18; D gene: -; clone size: few; CDR3 protein: CASSRGSDQPQHF; CDR3 DNA: TGTGCCAGCTCAAGGGGAAGCGATCAGCCCCAGCATTTT
J gene: TRBJ2-1; V gene: TRBV5-1; D gene: -; clone size: once; CDR3 protein: CASSFGFSADEQFF; CDR3 DNA: TGCGCCAGCAGCTTTGGGTTTAGCGCGGATGAGCAGTTCTTC
J gene: TRBJ2-3; V gene: TRBV7-6; D gene: TRBD1; clone size: -; CDR3 protein: CASSLDRARTDTQYF; CDR3 DNA: TGTGCCAGCAGCCTGGACAGGGCAAGAACAGATACGCAGTATTTT
J gene: TRBJ1-1; V gene: TRBV18; D gene: -; clone size: once; CDR3 protein: CASSPPIWGGTEAFF; CDR3 DNA: TGTGCCAGCTCACCACCGATTTGGGGGGGCACTGAAGCTTTCTTT
J gene: TRBJ1-1; V gene: TRBV12-3/TRBV12-4; D gene: TRBD1; clone size: -; CDR3 protein: CASSGQENTEAFF; CDR3 DNA: TGTGCCAGCAGTGGACAGGAGAACACTGAAGCTTTCTTT
J gene: TRBJ1-1; V gene: TRBV30; D gene: TRBD1; clone size: -; CDR3 protein: CAWSVPGGTEAFF; CDR3 DNA: TGTGCCTGGAGTGTACCAGGGGGCACTGAAGCTTTCTTT
J gene: TRBJ1-1; V gene: TRBV11-2; D gene: TRBD1; clone size: few; CDR3 protein: CASTTPGQGSTEAFF; CDR3 DNA: TGTGCCAGCACCACACCGGGACAGGGATCCACTGAAGCTTTCTTT
J gene: TRBJ2-3; V gene: TRBV7-2; D gene: TRBD2; clone size: -; CDR3 protein: CASSLIFGTSSDTQYF; CDR3 DNA: TGTGCCAGCAGCTTAATATTCGGGACTAGCTCAGATACGCAGTATTTT
J gene: TRBJ1-2; V gene: TRBV11-2; D gene: TRBD1; clone size: once; CDR3 protein: CASSLDPRTGGYGYTF; CDR3 DNA: TGTGCCAGCAGCTTAGACCCTCGGACAGGGGGTTATGGCTACACCTTC
J gene: TRBJ2-1; V gene: TRBV7-8; D gene: TRBD1; clone size: -; CDR3 protein: CASSPWTGEVSEQFF; CDR3 DNA: TGTGCCAGCAGCCCGTGGACAGGGGAAGTGAGTGAGCAGTTCTTC
J gene: TRBJ2-3; V gene: TRBV5-4; D gene: TRBD2; clone size: -; CDR3 protein: CASSHALAGGPDTQYF; CDR3 DNA: TGTGCCAGCAGCCACGCACTAGCGGGGGGGCCGGATACGCAGTATTTT
J gene: TRBJ2-5; V gene: TRBV4-1; D gene: TRBD2; clone size: few; CDR3 protein: CASSHRLAGGYNEQYF; CDR3 DNA: TGCGCCAGCAGCCACAGACTAGCGGGGGGGTACAATGAGCAGTACTTC
J gene: TRBJ1-2; V gene: TRBV19; D gene: -; clone size: -; CDR3 protein: CASSIQTANYGYTF; CDR3 DNA: TGTGCCAGTAGTATACAGACTGCTAACTATGGCTACACCTTC
J gene: TRBJ2-5; V gene: TRBV19; D gene: TRBD2; clone size: -; CDR3 protein: CASSISGGARETQYF; CDR3 DNA: TGTGCCAGTAGTATAAGCGGGGGGGCCCGAGAGACCCAGTACTTC
J gene: TRBJ2-7; V gene: TRBV5-6; D gene: TRBD1; clone size: -; CDR3 protein: CASSVDRVVDEQYF; CDR3 DNA: TGTGCCAGCAGCGTTGACAGGGTGGTCGACGAGCAGTACTTC
J gene: TRBJ2-1; V gene: TRBV7-9; D gene: TRBD2; clone size: once; CDR3 protein: CASSLTERGRDNEQFF; CDR3 DNA: TGTGCCAGCAGCTTAACCGAGCGGGGTCGGGACAATGAGCAGTTCTTC
J gene: TRBJ2-3; V gene: TRBV6-4; D gene: TRBD2; clone size: -; CDR3 protein: CASSDSASGGTDTQYF; CDR3 DNA: TGTGCCAGCAGTGACTCGGCGAGCGGGGGGACAGATACGCAGTATTTT
J gene: TRBJ1-2; V gene: TRBV12-3/TRBV12-4; D gene: TRBD1; clone size: -; CDR3 protein: CASSPGTGRYTF; CDR3 DNA: TGTGCCAGCAGTCCCGGGACAGGGAGGTACACCTTC
J gene: TRBJ2-3; V gene: TRBV3-1/TRBV3-2; D gene: TRBD2; clone size: few; CDR3 protein: CASSLGLAENTQYF; CDR3 DNA: TGTGCCAGCAGCCTGGGACTAGCGGAGAATACGCAGTATTTT
J gene: TRBJ2-7; V gene: TRBV6-5; D gene: TRBD1; clone size: few; CDR3 protein: CASSRDRGNEQYF; CDR3 DNA: TGTGCCAGCAGCCGGGACAGGGGAAACGAGCAGTACTTC
J gene: TRBJ2-7; V gene: TRBV18; D gene: TRBD1; clone size: -; CDR3 protein: CASSPGTGNYEQYF; CDR3 DNA: TGTGCCAGCTCACCCGGGACAGGGAACTACGAGCAGTACTTC
J gene: TRBJ1-5; V gene: TRBV7-9; D gene: TRBD1; clone size: -; CDR3 protein: CASSLDGTGSVQPQHF; CDR3 DNA: TGTGCCAGCAGCTTAGATGGGACAGGGAGTGTTCAGCCCCAGCATTTT
J gene: TRBJ2-3; V gene: TRBV7-9; D gene: TRBD2; clone size: -; CDR3 protein: CASSSPPAGDTDTQYF; CDR3 DNA: TGTGCCAGCAGCTCCCCCCCAGCGGGGGACACAGATACGCAGTATTTT
J gene: TRBJ2-7; V gene: TRBV5-4; D gene: -; clone size: -; CDR3 protein: CASSSWQGHAYEQYF; CDR3 DNA: TGTGCCAGCAGCTCCTGGCAGGGACACGCCTACGAGCAGTACTTC
J gene: TRBJ2-5; V gene: TRBV30; D gene: TRBD2; clone size: -; CDR3 protein: CAWSIPGLAGGLQETQYF; CDR3 DNA: TGTGCCTGGAGTATCCCGGGACTAGCGGGGGGATTACAAGAGACCCAGTACTTC
J gene: TRBJ1-2; V gene: TRBV29-1; D gene: -; clone size: -; CDR3 protein: CSVEGGRVGYGYTF; CDR3 DNA: TGCAGCGTTGAAGGGGGCAGGGTGGGCTATGGCTACACCTTC
J gene: TRBJ1-5; V gene: TRBV6-5; D gene: -; clone size: -; CDR3 protein: CASSSGPRGNQPQHF; CDR3 DNA: TGTGCCAGCAGTTCTGGGCCCCGCGGCAATCAGCCCCAGCATTTT
J gene: TRBJ1-4; V gene: TRBV27; D gene: -; clone size: -; CDR3 protein: CASSSVRREKLFF; CDR3 DNA: TGTGCCAGCAGTTCGGTGAGGCGTGAAAAACTGTTTTTT
J gene: TRBJ1-1; V gene: TRBV6-5; D gene: -; clone size: -; CDR3 protein: CASSYSSLGGGTEAFF; CDR3 DNA: TGTGCCAGCAGTTACTCTAGCCTCGGGGGAGGCACTGAAGCTTTCTTT
J gene: TRBJ1-2; V gene: TRBV3-1/TRBV3-2; D gene: TRBD1; clone size: -; CDR3 protein: CASSQGSGQGNFGYTF; CDR3 DNA: TGTGCCAGCAGCCAAGGGTCGGGACAGGGGAACTTTGGCTACACCTTC
J gene: TRBJ2-3; V gene: TRBV6-5; D gene: TRBD2; clone size: -; CDR3 protein: CASSLSGADFHTQYF; CDR3 DNA: TGTGCCAGCAGTCTTAGCGGGGCCGACTTTCATACGCAGTATTTT
J gene: TRBJ2-5; V gene: TRBV29-1; D gene: TRBD2; clone size: -; CDR3 protein: CSVEGVSGEETQYF; CDR3 DNA: TGCAGCGTTGAGGGAGTTAGCGGGGAAGAGACCCAGTACTTC
J gene: TRBJ2-7; V gene: TRBV29-1; D gene: TRBD1; clone size: -; CDR3 protein: CSVVGGGTGDYEQYF; CDR3 DNA: TGCAGCGTTGTGGGCGGGGGGACAGGGGACTACGAGCAGTACTTC
J gene: TRBJ1-1; V gene: TRBV5-1; D gene: -; clone size: -; CDR3 protein: CASSLGDRGLRTEAFF; CDR3 DNA: TGCGCCAGCAGCTTGGGGGATAGGGGTCTCCGGACTGAAGCTTTCTTT
J gene: TRBJ2-1; V gene: TRBV24-1; D gene: TRBD1; clone size: many; CDR3 protein: CALVGDRGYNEQFF; CDR3 DNA: TGTGCCCTGGTGGGGGACAGGGGCTACAATGAGCAGTTCTTC
J gene: TRBJ1-2; V gene: TRBV29-1; D gene: -; clone size: -; CDR3 protein: CSVAFLARPYGYTF; CDR3 DNA: TGCAGCGTTGCATTTCTAGCCCGACCCTATGGCTACACCTTC
J gene: TRBJ2-3; V gene: TRBV7-9; D gene: TRBD1; clone size: -; CDR3 protein: CASSRTGIQGTQYF; CDR3 DNA: TGTGCCAGCAGCAGGACAGGGATCCAGGGTACGCAGTATTTT
J gene: TRBJ1-3; V gene: TRBV18; D gene: -; clone size: -; CDR3 protein: CASSPRTDSSGNTIYF; CDR3 DNA: TGTGCCAGCTCACCGAGGACAGATAGCTCTGGAAACACCATATATTTT
J gene: TRBJ2-3; V gene: TRBV4-1; D gene: TRBD1; clone size: -; CDR3 protein: CASRDRDRDTQYF; CDR3 DNA: TGCGCCAGCAGGGACAGGGATAGAGATACGCAGTATTTT
J gene: TRBJ2-3; V gene: TRBV5-4; D gene: -; clone size: -; CDR3 protein: CASSLGAGKSTDTQYF; CDR3 DNA: TGTGCCAGCAGCTTGGGGGCAGGCAAAAGCACAGATACGCAGTATTTT
J gene: TRBJ1-1; V gene: TRBV3-1/TRBV3-2; D gene: -; clone size: -; CDR3 protein: CASSQGEIQLAFF; CDR3 DNA: TGTGCCAGCAGCCAAGGTGAGATCCAACTAGCTTTCTTT
J gene: TRBJ1-5; V gene: TRBV19; D gene: -; clone size: -; CDR3 protein: CASSSTGYSNQPQHF; CDR3 DNA: TGTGCCAGTAGTTCCACAGGGTATAGCAATCAGCCCCAGCATTTT
J gene: TRBJ1-2; V gene: TRBV6-8; D gene: -; clone size: -; CDR3 protein: CASQGRGINGYTF; CDR3 DNA: TGTGCCAGCCAAGGGAGGGGAATAAATGGCTACACCTTC
J gene: TRBJ1-5; V gene: TRBV6-6; D gene: -; clone size: once; CDR3 protein: CASSLGRSNQPQHF; CDR3 DNA: TGTGCCAGCAGTCTCGGTCGGAGCAATCAGCCCCAGCATTTT
J gene: TRBJ1-2; V gene: TRBV30; D gene: -; clone size: -; CDR3 protein: CAWSVEEGTRANYGYTF; CDR3 DNA: TGTGCCTGGAGTGTAGAGGAGGGAACTAGAGCTAACTATGGCTACACCTTC